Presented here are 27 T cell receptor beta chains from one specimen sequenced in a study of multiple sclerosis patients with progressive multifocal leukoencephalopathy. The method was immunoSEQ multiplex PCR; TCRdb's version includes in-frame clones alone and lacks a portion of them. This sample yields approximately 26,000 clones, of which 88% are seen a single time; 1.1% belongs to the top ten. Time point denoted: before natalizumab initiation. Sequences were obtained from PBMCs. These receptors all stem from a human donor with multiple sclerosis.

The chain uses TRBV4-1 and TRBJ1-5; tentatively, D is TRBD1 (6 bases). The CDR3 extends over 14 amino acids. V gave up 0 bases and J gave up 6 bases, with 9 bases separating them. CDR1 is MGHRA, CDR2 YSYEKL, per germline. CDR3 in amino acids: CASSQEGGTQPQHF. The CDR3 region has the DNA TGCGCCAGCAGCCAAGAAGGGGGGACTCAGCCCCAGCATTTT.

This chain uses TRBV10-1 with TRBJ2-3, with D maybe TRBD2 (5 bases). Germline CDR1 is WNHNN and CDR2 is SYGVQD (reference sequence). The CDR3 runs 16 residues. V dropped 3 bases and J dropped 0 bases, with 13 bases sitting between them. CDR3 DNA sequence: TGCGCCAGCAGTGAACACGCGGGTTTTAGCACAGATACGCAGTATTTT. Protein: CASSEHAGFSTDTQYF.

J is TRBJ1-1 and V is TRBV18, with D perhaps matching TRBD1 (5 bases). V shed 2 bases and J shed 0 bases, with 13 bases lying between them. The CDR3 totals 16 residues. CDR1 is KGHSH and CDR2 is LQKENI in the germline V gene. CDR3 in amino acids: CASSPYSRDLNTEAFF. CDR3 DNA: TGTGCCAGCTCACCATACAGCAGGGACCTGAACACTGAAGCTTTCTTT. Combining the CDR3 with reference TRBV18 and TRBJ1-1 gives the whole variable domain NAGVMQNPRHLVRRRGQEARLRCSPMKGHSHVYWYRQLPEEGLKFMVYLQKENIIDESGMPKERFSAEFPKEGPSILRIQQVVRGDSAAYFCASSPYSRDLNTEAFFGQGTRLTVV.

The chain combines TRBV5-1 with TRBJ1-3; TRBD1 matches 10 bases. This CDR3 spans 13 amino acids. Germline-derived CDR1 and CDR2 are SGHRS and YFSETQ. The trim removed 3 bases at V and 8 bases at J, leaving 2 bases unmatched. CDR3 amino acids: CASSYGQGDTIYF. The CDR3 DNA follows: TGCGCCAGCAGCTACGGACAGGGGGACACCATATATTTT.

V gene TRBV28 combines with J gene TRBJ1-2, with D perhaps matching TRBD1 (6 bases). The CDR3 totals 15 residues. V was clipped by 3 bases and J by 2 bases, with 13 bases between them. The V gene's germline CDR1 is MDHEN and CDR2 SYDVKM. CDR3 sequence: CASSFPGEWNYGYTF. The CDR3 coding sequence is TGTGCCAGCAGTTTCCCAGGGGAGTGGAACTATGGCTACACCTTC.

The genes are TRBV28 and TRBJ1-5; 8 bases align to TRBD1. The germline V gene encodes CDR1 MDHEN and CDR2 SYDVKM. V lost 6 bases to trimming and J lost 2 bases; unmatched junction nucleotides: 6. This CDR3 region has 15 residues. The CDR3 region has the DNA TGTGCCAGCAGCCCGGACAGGGAGGGCAATCAGCCCCAGCATTTT. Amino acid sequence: CASSPDREGNQPQHF.

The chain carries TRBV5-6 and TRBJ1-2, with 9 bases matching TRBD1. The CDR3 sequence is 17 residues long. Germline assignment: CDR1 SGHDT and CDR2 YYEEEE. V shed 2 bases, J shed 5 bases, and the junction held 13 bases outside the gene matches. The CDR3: CASSLPRTGEIRYGYTF. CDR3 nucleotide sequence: TGTGCCAGCAGCTTACCCCGGACAGGGGAGATTCGGTATGGCTACACCTTC.

DNA of the CDR3: TGTGCCTGGAGCGGCGCCTACGAGCAGTACTTC. Translated: CAWSGAYEQYF. The chain joins TRBV30 to TRBJ2-7; unclear D gene. The CDR3 is made up of 11 amino acids. Germline CDR1 and CDR2: GTSNPN and SVGIG (reference sequence). Trimming removed 3 bases at V and 2 bases at J, with 5 bases between.

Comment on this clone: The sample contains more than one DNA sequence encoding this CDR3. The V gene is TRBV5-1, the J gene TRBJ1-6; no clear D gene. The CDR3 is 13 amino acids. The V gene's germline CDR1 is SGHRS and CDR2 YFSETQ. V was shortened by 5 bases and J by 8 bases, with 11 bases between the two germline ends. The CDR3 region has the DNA TGCGCCAGCAGACGAGGAACGGATTCACCCCTCCACTTT. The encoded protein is CASRRGTDSPLHF.

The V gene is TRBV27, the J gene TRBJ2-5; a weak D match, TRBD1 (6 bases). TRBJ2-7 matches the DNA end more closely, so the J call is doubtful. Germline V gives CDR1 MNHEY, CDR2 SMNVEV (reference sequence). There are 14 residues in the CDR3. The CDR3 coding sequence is TGTGCCAGCAGTTTAAGGGACAAGGTCCACGAGCAGTACTTC. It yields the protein CASSLRDKVHEQYF.

CDR3 region: CASSQDRRAGGGYTF. The CDR3 nucleotides read TGCGCCAGCAGCCAAGATCGGAGGGCGGGGGGTGGCTACACCTTC. V is TRBV4-3 and J is TRBJ1-2; TRBD1 is a possible D gene (5 bases). CDR1 is LGHNA, CDR2 YSLEER, per germline. The CDR3 spans 15 residues. Trimming cost V 0 bases and J 7 bases, with 15 bases left between them.

The CDR3 nucleotides are TGTGCCAGCACCCGAGCCACCGACACTGAAGCTTTCTTT. It translates to CASTRATDTEAFF. J is TRBJ1-1 and V is TRBV25-1; D remains unclear. The germline V gene has CDR1 MGHDK and CDR2 SYGVNS. The CDR3 length is 13 residues. The V end was cut by 7 bases, the J end by 3 bases, with 12 bases between.

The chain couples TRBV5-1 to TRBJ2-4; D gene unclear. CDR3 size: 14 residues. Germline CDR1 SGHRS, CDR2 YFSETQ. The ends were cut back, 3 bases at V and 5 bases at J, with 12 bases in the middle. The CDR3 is CASSSVGQENIQYF. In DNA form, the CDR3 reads TGCGCCAGCAGCTCCGTAGGGCAAGAAAACATTCAGTACTTC.

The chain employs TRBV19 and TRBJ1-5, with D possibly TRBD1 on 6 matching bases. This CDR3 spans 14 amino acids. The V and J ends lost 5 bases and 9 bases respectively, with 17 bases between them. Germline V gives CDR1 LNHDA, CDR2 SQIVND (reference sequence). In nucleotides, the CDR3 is TGTGCCAGTAGTTTCCTCCCACAGGGTCGGCCCCAGCATTTT. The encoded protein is CASSFLPQGRPQHF.

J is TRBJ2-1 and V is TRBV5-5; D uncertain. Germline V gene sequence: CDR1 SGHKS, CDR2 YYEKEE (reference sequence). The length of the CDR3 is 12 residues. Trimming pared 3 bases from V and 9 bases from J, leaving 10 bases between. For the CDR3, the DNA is TGTGCCAGCAGCTCGACGGGTTTTGAGCAGTTCTTC. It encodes CASSSTGFEQFF.

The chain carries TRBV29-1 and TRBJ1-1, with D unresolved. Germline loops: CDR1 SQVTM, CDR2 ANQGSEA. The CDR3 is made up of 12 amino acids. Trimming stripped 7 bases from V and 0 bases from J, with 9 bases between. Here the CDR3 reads CSGRRVNTEAFF. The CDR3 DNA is TGCAGCGGTCGACGGGTGAACACTGAAGCTTTCTTT.

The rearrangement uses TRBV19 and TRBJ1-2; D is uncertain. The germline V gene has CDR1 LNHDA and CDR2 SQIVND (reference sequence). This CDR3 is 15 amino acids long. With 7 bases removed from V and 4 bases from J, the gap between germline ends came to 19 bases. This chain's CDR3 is CASTLHSLLSYGYTF. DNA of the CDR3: TGTGCCAGTACCCTACACAGCTTGCTCTCCTATGGCTACACCTTC.

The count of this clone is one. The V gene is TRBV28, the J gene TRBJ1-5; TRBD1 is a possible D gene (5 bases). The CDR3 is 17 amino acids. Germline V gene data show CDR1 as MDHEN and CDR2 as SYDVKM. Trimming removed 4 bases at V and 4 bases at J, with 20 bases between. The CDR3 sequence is CASSSGTAGFGNQPQHF. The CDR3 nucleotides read TGTGCCAGCAGTTCAGGGACCGCCGGTTTTGGTAATCAGCCCCAGCATTTT. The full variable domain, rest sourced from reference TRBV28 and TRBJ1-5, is DVKVTQSSRYLVKRTGEKVFLECVQDMDHENMFWYRQDPGLGLRLIYFSYDVKMKEKGDIPEGYSVSREKKERFSLILESASTNQTSMYLCASSSGTAGFGNQPQHFGDGTRLSIL.

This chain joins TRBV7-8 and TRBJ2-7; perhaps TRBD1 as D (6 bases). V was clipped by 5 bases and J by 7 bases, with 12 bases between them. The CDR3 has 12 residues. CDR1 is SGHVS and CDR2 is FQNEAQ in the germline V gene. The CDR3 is CASSPRGREQYF. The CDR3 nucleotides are TGTGCCAGCAGCCCCAGGGGTAGGGAGCAGTACTTC.

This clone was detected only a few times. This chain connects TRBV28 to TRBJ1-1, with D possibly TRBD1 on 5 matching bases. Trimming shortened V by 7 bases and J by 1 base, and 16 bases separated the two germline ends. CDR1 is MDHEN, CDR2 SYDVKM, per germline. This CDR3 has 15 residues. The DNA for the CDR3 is TGTGCCAGCACCCAACCCGGGGCACCGAACACTGAAGCTTTCTTT. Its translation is CASTQPGAPNTEAFF.

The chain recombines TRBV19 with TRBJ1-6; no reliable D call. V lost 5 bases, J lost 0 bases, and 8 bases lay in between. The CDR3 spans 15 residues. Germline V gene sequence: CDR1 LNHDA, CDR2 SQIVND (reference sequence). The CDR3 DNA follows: TGTGCCAGTAGTCTCTCGGGCTCCTATAATTCACCCCTCCACTTT. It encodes CASSLSGSYNSPLHF.

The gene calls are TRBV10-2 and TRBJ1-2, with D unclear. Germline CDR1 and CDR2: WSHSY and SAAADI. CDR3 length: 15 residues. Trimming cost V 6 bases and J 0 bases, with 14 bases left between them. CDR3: CASSDPDLANYGYTF. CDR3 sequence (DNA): TGCGCCAGCAGCGATCCAGATTTAGCTAACTATGGCTACACCTTC.

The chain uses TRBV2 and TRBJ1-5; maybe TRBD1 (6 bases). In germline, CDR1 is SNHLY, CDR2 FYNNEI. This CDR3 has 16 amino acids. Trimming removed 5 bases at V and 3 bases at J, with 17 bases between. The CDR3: CASSRNRAGNNQPQHF. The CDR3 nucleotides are TGTGCCAGCAGTCGCAACAGGGCCGGGAACAATCAGCCCCAGCATTTT.

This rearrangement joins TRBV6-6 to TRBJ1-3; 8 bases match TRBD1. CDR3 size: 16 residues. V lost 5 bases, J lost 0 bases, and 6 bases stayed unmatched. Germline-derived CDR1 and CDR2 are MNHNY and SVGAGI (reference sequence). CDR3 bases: TGTGCCAGCAGTCAGGGGGCGGAAAGCTCTGGAAACACCATATATTTT. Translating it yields CASSQGAESSGNTIYF.

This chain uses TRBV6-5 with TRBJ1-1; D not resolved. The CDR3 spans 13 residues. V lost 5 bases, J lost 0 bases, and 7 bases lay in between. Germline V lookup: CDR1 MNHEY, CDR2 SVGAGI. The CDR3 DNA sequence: TGTGCCAGCAGTACTCAAATGAACACTGAAGCTTTCTTT. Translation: CASSTQMNTEAFF.

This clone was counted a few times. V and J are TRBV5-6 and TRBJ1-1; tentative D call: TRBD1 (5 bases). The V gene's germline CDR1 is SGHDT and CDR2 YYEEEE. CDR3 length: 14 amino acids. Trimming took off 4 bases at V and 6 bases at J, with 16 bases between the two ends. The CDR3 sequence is CASSTRQGVSEAFF. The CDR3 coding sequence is TGTGCCAGCAGCACTAGGCAGGGAGTCTCTGAAGCTTTCTTT.

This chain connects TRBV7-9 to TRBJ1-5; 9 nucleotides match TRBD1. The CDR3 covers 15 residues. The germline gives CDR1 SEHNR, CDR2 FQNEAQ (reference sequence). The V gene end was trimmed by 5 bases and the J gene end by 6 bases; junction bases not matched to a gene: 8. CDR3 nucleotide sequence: TGTGCCAGCAGCGTGGGACAGGGAGTCGCTCAGCCCCAGCATTTT. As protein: CASSVGQGVAQPQHF.